The clone carrying this TCR beta chain was detected a few times. Antigen specificity is unknown. This sample is part of a study of T cells in Graves' hyperthyroidism and ophthalmopathy. Study-wide findings and caveats: Using 13 V-J features, a model discriminated ophthalmopathy from stable hyperthyroidism. Most expanded thyroid clonotypes above 0.001 also appeared in blood.

Researchers amplified the TCR beta CDR3 regions from RNA transcripts. A set of HTBI primers served as the primers for a first-round RT-PCR of the TCR CDR3. TCRdb analysed the multiplex PCR reads with MiXCR anew, one entry per CDR3 protein. This sample has 340,000 or so distinct CDR3 sequences; 16% occur once, and the top ten carry around 34%. For the diagnoses, clinical symptoms, serum thyroxine and TRAb, thyroid ultrasound and orbital computed tomography were used. Sequences were obtained from blood. The clonotype comes from a man aged 25-40 years with Graves' hyperthyroidism.

The CDR3 coding sequence is TGTGCCAGCAGCTTAGGGGCGGGAGATAGTGAGCAGTTCTTC. It specifies CASSLGAGDSEQFF. This sequence joins TRBV7-9 and TRBJ2-1; TRBD2 matches at 7 bases. The CDR3 length is 14 residues. Unmatched junction bases numbered 6, after V lost 1 base and J lost 9 bases. Germline V lookup: CDR1 SEHNR, CDR2 FQNEAQ (reference sequence).